Reported below is one T cell receptor beta chain. Its antigen is still unknown. Base qualities are missing; no much larger clone stands one base away. The donors were 40 or so Caucasian individuals from Russia, aged 6 to 90 years, who were systemically healthy. Each donor gave about 9.8 milliliters of peripheral blood, drawn into EDTA-treated Vacutainer tubes. PBMCs were isolated by Ficoll-Paque density-gradient centrifugation, with at least 6 million obtained per sample. Trizol reagent was used to extract total RNA from the PBMCs, yielding at least 5.5 micrograms per sample. For every donor, an aliquot of PBMCs went through flow cytometry to measure the percentages of naive CD45RAhigh/CD27high T cells. Including cysteine and phenylalanine, the CDR3 has 16 amino acids. Here the CDR3 DNA is all that survives: 48 bases in frame from base 1. Looking up the germline V gene yields CDR1 SGHTA and CDR2 FQGNSA. The V end gives up 1 base and the J end 8 bases, leaving 8 bases in the junction not matched to a gene.

The sample belongs to a study of blood T cells in healthy people across ages (dated by TCRdb to about 2015). Looking at the study overall: In model experiments, roughly one uniquely barcoded TCR beta cDNA molecule per two T cells was captured by template switching. The study measured age-related changes in TCR beta repertoire diversity using deep sequencing normalized with unique cDNA molecular identifiers. The donors were split into four age groups: young (average about 16 years), middle-aged (roughly 40), aged (approximately 60) and long-lived (approximately 80). Donors of different ages were randomly distributed across sequencing lanes to avoid experimental bias. The study analyzed two additional independent replicas of 1 million unique cDNA reads from the same blood draw for two donors, one aged 18 to 30 and one aged 80 or older. General findings and caveats noted by the study authors: Because donor CMV infection status was unknown, age-related changes in expanded clonotypes were potentially confounded. Compared with the aged group, the long-lived group had more naive CD4+ T cells, fewer expanded clones and increased TCR diversity, suggesting age selection. The percentage of naive T cells measured by flow cytometry correlated strongly with observed TCR beta diversity. Estimates of total diversity from one million sequenced T cells were regarded as lower bounds and underestimates. Bulk unsorted PBMC profiling prevented conclusive comparison of naive and antigen-experienced compartments. As age increased, observed TCR beta diversity per million T cells dropped in a roughly linear way, and a significant reduction was already evident by age about 36.

Library preparation was by 5' RACE. The instrument was an Illumina HiSeq 2500. The second PCR ran for about 6 to 12 cycles and used a J-beta primer mix along with a sample-barcoded 5' primer. A template-switch 5' adaptor carrying 12 random nucleotides introduced a unique molecular identifier onto each TCR beta cDNA molecule. At least 3 million CDR3-containing paired-end reads were obtained from each sample. First-strand cDNA synthesis was performed from all RNA using the Mint cDNA synthesis kit, with priming by a TRBC-specific oligonucleotide. All cDNA was treated with uracil-DNA glycosylase and then went through a first 18-cycle PCR with the universal primers M1SS and BC2_uni_R. Under the source paper's analysis protocol: Each sample was normalized by randomly selecting 1 million high-quality reads, each carrying a distinct molecular identifier. Reads sharing molecular identifiers were discarded rather than binned into consensus sequences. MiTCR, run with a Q25 quality threshold and the strictest error-elimination algorithm, handled CDR3 identification, clonotype clustering and error correction. Lower-bound total TCR beta diversity was estimated with a nonparametric unseen species model using Euler transformation. In-frame beta chains were kept once TCRdb had trimmed the public reads at Q25 with fastp and called clones with MiXCR. Merged by CDR3 protein, the rows form single entries marked with the most common genes and DNA. The authors' filters were not applied to this entry. The sample table holds some 800,000 distinct CDR3 sequences, of which approximately 44% were seen once. Of the sample, roughly 19% falls within the top ten clones.

The receptor's source is a man in his sixties in good health. The sample taken for sequencing was blood. The chain uses TRBV7-2 and TRBJ1-4; 9 central bases correspond to TRBD1. The CDR3 sequence is CASSLGPGQGSEKLFF. Here is the DNA: TGTGCCAGCAGCTTAGGCCCGGGACAGGGTAGCGAAAAACTGTTTTTT.